These 22 T cell receptor beta chains originate from one sample sequenced in a study of blood T cell repertoires in COVID-19. Here immunoSEQ multiplex PCR was the method, and the copy in TCRdb shows in-frame clones only, minus some. This table has roughly 110,000 clones, approximately 81% appearing once. Sequenced input: peripheral blood. The origin of the receptors is a human donor in a cohort sampled during active COVID-19.

In this sample, this clone turned up once. This chain uses TRBV28 with TRBJ2-1; D possibly corresponds to TRBD2 (6 bases). Germline V gene sequence: CDR1 MDHEN, CDR2 SYDVKM. The CDR3 runs 18 residues. Trimming shortened V by 3 bases and J by 5 bases, and 23 bases separated the two germline ends. The DNA of the CDR3 is TGTGCCAGCAGTTTGGGGCGGGGTGGTCTCGGGCTGCACAATGAGCAGTTCTTC. This sequence encodes CASSLGRGGLGLHNEQFF.

This clone was counted between two and nine times. The chain joins TRBV7-2 to TRBJ2-7, with TRBD2 as a possible D gene (5 bases). CDR3 size: 17 residues. Germline V gene data show CDR1 as SGHTA and CDR2 as FQGNSA. Trimming took off 1 base at V and 2 bases at J, with 18 bases between the two ends. CDR3 residues: CASSLGTDASSTYEQYF. The CDR3 coding sequence is TGTGCCAGCAGCTTAGGGACGGACGCTAGCTCCACCTACGAGCAGTACTTC.

This sequence joins TRBV2 and TRBJ1-4; the D gene is possibly TRBD1 (5 bases). This CDR3 is 13 amino acids long. The germline V and J ends were trimmed by 7 bases and 7 bases, with 13 bases remaining between them. CDR1 is SNHLY, CDR2 FYNNEI, per germline. This CDR3 is CASMGGSSEKLFF. The CDR3 coding sequence is TGTGCCAGCATGGGGGGAAGTAGTGAAAAACTGTTTTTT.

The chain combines TRBV5-4 with TRBJ2-7, with 7 bases lining up with TRBD1. The CDR3 is made up of 13 amino acids. The germline gives CDR1 SGHNT, CDR2 YYREEE (reference sequence). V was clipped by 0 bases and J by 7 bases; unmatched bases: 4. The CDR3 protein is CASSLGGGIEQYF. In DNA, the CDR3 is TGTGCCAGCAGCTTGGGAGGGGGCATTGAGCAGTACTTC.

This chain links TRBV6-1 with TRBJ2-7; TRBD1 agrees at 10 bases. The CDR3 runs 14 residues. Germline trimming cut 7 bases from V and 6 bases from J; bases unmatched to any gene: 9. Germline CDR1 and CDR2: MNHNS and SASEGT. For the CDR3, the DNA is TGTGCCAGCAAAACGGAGACAGGGGGCGGCGAGCAGTACTTC. This translates into CASKTETGGGEQYF.

The J gene is TRBJ2-3, the V gene TRBV18; 10 nucleotides agree with TRBD2. J was trimmed by 0 bases and V by 7 bases; bases with no gene match: 13. The germline gives CDR1 KGHSH, CDR2 LQKENI. The CDR3 has 18 residues. In DNA, the CDR3 is TGTGCCAGCTTACAAACTAGCGGGGCGCCAAGAAGCACAGATACGCAGTATTTT. This encodes CASLQTSGAPRSTDTQYF.

This clone appeared once. The rearrangement uses TRBV19 and TRBJ2-1; D may be TRBD1 (5 bases). CDR1 LNHDA and CDR2 SQIVND come from the germline V gene (reference sequence). This CDR3 is 14 amino acids long. V was shortened by 10 bases and J by 2 bases, with 15 bases between the two germline ends. The CDR3 DNA is TGTGCCACCCTGGGCACAGGAGCCTACAATGAGCAGTTCTTC. Protein sequence: CATLGTGAYNEQFF.

This clone has only a few counts. The chain employs TRBV19 and TRBJ2-1, with TRBD1 matching over 7 bases. Germline V gene sequence: CDR1 LNHDA, CDR2 SQIVND (reference sequence). The ends lost 5 bases at V and 6 bases at J; junction bases unmatched: 4. The CDR3 contains 13 residues. The CDR3 region is CASSVRTGNEQFF. In DNA, the CDR3 is TGTGCCAGTAGTGTGCGGACAGGCAATGAGCAGTTCTTC.

For this clone: At one of its ends the junction is not consistent with the germline gene, which may arise from a read error. The chain carries TRBV5-6 and TRBJ2-1; maybe TRBD2 (6 bases). Germline lookup yields CDR1 SGHDT and CDR2 YYEEEE. This CDR3 is 15 amino acids long. The CDR3 DNA follows: TGTGCCAGCAACTTGGAAGTAGGGCGGGGCAATGAGCAGTTCTTC. It translates to CASNLEVGRGNEQFF.

The chain combines TRBV24-1 with TRBJ2-3; TRBD2 is a possible D gene (6 bases). The CDR3 has 14 amino acids. Deletions cut 3 bases from V and 6 bases from J, with 12 bases between. In germline, CDR1 is KGHDR, CDR2 SFDVKD. CDR3 nucleotides: TGTGCCACCAGTGATGGGGCGGGAATGGATACGCAGTATTTT. Translating it yields CATSDGAGMDTQYF.

In its sample, this clone was seen a few times. This CDR3 is CSASYTDQPQHF. DNA for the CDR3: TGCAGTGCTAGTTACACCGATCAGCCCCAGCATTTT. V and J are TRBV20-1 and TRBJ1-5; the D is unclear. The CDR3 has 12 amino acids. The germline V gene has CDR1 DFQATT and CDR2 SNEGSKA (reference sequence). V shed 3 bases and J shed 5 bases, with 8 bases lying between them.

CDR3 coding DNA: TGTGCCAGCGTTGCGGGACCCGATTATGGCTACACCTTC. Translation gives CASVAGPDYGYTF. This rearrangement joins TRBV6-5 to TRBJ1-2; D is possibly TRBD1 (5 bases). The CDR3 totals 13 residues. Germline V lookup: CDR1 MNHEY, CDR2 SVGAGI. V gave up 8 bases and J gave up 5 bases, with 15 bases separating them.

This chain links TRBV3-1 (or the pseudogene TRBV3-2) with TRBJ1-2; the match to TRBD1 covers 7 bases. Germline CDR1 and CDR2: LGHDT and YNNKEL (reference sequence). Trimming cost V 6 bases and J 6 bases; bases outside gene matches: 7. The CDR3 covers 13 residues. Here the CDR3 DNA reads TGTGCCAGCAGTCAGACAGGGATGGATGGCTACACCTTC. It yields the protein CASSQTGMDGYTF.

The V gene is TRBV30, the J gene TRBJ1-2; D is undetermined. V was pared by 0 bases and J by 4 bases, with 9 bases between. From germline, CDR1 is GTSNPN and CDR2 SVGIG (reference sequence). This CDR3 is built from 13 residues. CDR3 sequence (DNA): TGTGCCTGGAGTGTCGTCAGTTCCTATGGCTACACCTTC. As protein: CAWSVVSSYGYTF.

The genes are TRBV30 and TRBJ1-6; 7 bases align to TRBD1. Germline V CDR1 and CDR2: GTSNPN, SVGIG (reference sequence). This CDR3 is built from 12 residues. Germline trimming cut 1 base from V and 14 bases from J; bases unmatched to any gene: 5. CDR3 sequence: CAWSEGARTLHF. In nucleotides, the CDR3 is TGTGCCTGGAGTGAGGGGGCTAGGACCCTCCACTTT.

The rearrangement uses TRBV6-5 and TRBJ2-3; 9 bases map to TRBD2. The CDR3 has 15 residues. The germline V gene has CDR1 MNHEY and CDR2 SVGAGI. With 6 bases clipped from V and 4 bases from J, the junction kept 8 bases outside the gene matches. The CDR3 region has the DNA TGTGCCAGCAGCCCCGGGACTAGCAGCGCAGATACGCAGTATTTT. Amino acids: CASSPGTSSADTQYF.

V usage is TRBV18 and J usage is TRBJ2-6; tentative D call: TRBD1 (5 bases). The length of the CDR3 is 19 residues. CDR1 is KGHSH and CDR2 is LQKENI in the germline V gene. The V end was cut by 3 bases, the J end by 0 bases, with 18 bases between. CDR3 sequence reads: CASSPTTADLYSGANVLTF. CDR3 sequence (DNA): TGTGCCAGCTCACCGACGACAGCCGACCTCTACTCTGGGGCCAACGTCCTGACTTTC.

The chain combines TRBV7-2 with TRBJ2-7, with 7 positions matching TRBD1. The J segment lost 5 bases and the V segment lost 6 bases, leaving 10 bases of the junction unmatched. Germline CDR1 reads SGHTA; CDR2 reads FQGNSA. The CDR3 sequence is 14 residues long. The CDR3 DNA reads TGTGCCAGCAGTCCCACAGGGGTCCCCAACGAGCAGTACTTC. Amino acid sequence: CASSPTGVPNEQYF.

The rearrangement links TRBV24-1 to TRBJ2-2; D might be TRBD1 (7 bases). The CDR3 totals 14 residues. The germline V and J ends were trimmed by 12 bases and 0 bases, with 13 bases remaining between them. Germline values: CDR1 KGHDR, CDR2 SFDVKD. The CDR3 sequence: CASQGGANTGELFF. CDR3 coding DNA: TGTGCCTCCCAGGGGGGAGCGAACACCGGGGAGCTGTTTTTT.

The chain couples TRBV7-9 to TRBJ2-1; 9 nucleotides match TRBD2. This CDR3 contains 16 residues. Germline trimming cut 7 bases from V and 2 bases from J; bases unmatched to any gene: 9. Germline V CDR1 and CDR2: SEHNR, FQNEAQ (reference sequence). The CDR3 DNA is TGTGCCAGCAAACGGTTAAGCGGGGGGACCTACAATGAGCAGTTCTTC. Protein sequence: CASKRLSGGTYNEQFF. Full variable domain (remainder filled in from reference TRBV7-9 and TRBJ2-1): DTGVSQNPRHKITKRGQNVTFRCDPISEHNRLYWYRQTLGQGPEFLTYFQNEAQLEKSRLLSDRFSAERPKGSFSTLEIQRTEQGDSAMYLCASKRLSGGTYNEQFFGPGTRLTVL.

In its sample, this clone is medium-sized. The gene calls are TRBV7-9 and TRBJ1-1, with a possible D match to TRBD1 (6 bases). The CDR3 is 12 residues long. Germline-derived CDR1 and CDR2 are SEHNR and FQNEAQ (reference sequence). V was pared by 5 bases and J by 7 bases, with 11 bases between. The CDR3 DNA reads as TGTGCCAGCAGCAAGACAGGTCTTGAAGCTTTCTTT. Residues: CASSKTGLEAFF.

The chain is built from TRBV18 and TRBJ2-7, with no clear D. V dropped 6 bases and J dropped 1 base, with 4 bases sitting between them. Germline lookup yields CDR1 KGHSH and CDR2 LQKENI. The CDR3 is made up of 11 amino acids. The CDR3 reads CASSTSYEQYF. CDR3 DNA: TGTGCCAGCTCCACATCCTACGAGCAGTACTTC. Variable domain in full (rest from reference TRBV18 and TRBJ2-7): NAGVMQNPRHLVRRRGQEARLRCSPMKGHSHVYWYRQLPEEGLKFMVYLQKENIIDESGMPKERFSAEFPKEGPSILRIQQVVRGDSAAYFCASSTSYEQYFGPGTRLTVT.